This TCR beta chain appears in the sequencing data of a study of tumor and adjacent non-tumor tissue in lung cancer. RNA was extracted from bulk tissue without any cell sorting. The library came from three nested PCR rounds adapted from ARM-PCR protocols. TCRdb recomputed calls from the multiplex PCR reads with MiXCR, one row per CDR3 protein. The table lists around 71,000 distinct CDR3 sequences, roughly 72% of them singletons. This sequence was found in a woman aged 35 to 49 with non-small cell lung cancer. Sequences were obtained from lung tumor tissue.

CDR3 bases: TGTGCCAGCACCCAGGGACTAGCGGGGGGGCCAAATACGCAGTATTTT. It encodes CASTQGLAGGPNTQYF. The chain is built from TRBV4-2 and TRBJ2-3; TRBD2 matches 16 bases. V trimming: 7 bases; J trimming: 7 bases; junction bases outside the gene matches: 8. Germline CDR1 and CDR2: LGHNA and YNFKEQ. The CDR3 loop spans 16 amino acids.